What follows is one T cell receptor (beta chain) and its context. The table came from immunoSEQ multiplex PCR; TCRdb's copy has only in-frame clones and leaves some out. This table has about 220,000 clones, 80% to 85% appearing once. These data originate in a study of blood T cell repertoires in COVID-19. Germline V gene sequence: CDR1 LNHDA, CDR2 SQIVND (reference sequence). V was trimmed by 5 bases and J by 2 bases, leaving 13 bases between them. The CDR3 length is 15 residues. The sequencing input was PBMCs or T cells enriched from blood (not recorded which). The receptor was isolated from a woman aged 40 to 50 who had recovered from COVID-19. The rearrangement links TRBV19 to TRBJ1-3, with D hard to call. CDR3 in amino acids: CASSSDGLAGNTIYF. The CDR3 DNA is TGTGCCAGTAGTTCGGATGGGCTTGCTGGAAACACCATATATTTT.